This T cell receptor (beta chain) was observed in a study of blood T cell repertoires in COVID-19. Study-level information: Whether acute or convalescent, the COVID-19 samples came from the United States, Italy and Spain. Nucleic acid was either cDNA or gDNA, and it came from T cells, B-cell-depleted T cells, or PBMCs.

This CDR3 comprises 16 residues. The germline V gene encodes CDR1 SGDLS and CDR2 YYNGEE. The V gene end was trimmed by 0 bases and the J gene end by 8 bases; junction bases not matched to a gene: 7. This clone was counted a few times. As processed by the authors: Scientists estimated how many nucleated cells there were by amplifying reference gene primers. Produced via immunoSEQ multiplex PCR; TCRdb's table is partial and in-frame only. From that table come the V and J calls and clone size; the DNA was used to work out D and trimming. The sample lists around 260,000 clones, approximately 86% occurring once.

The receptor's source is a human donor in a cohort sampled during active COVID-19. Source material: peripheral blood. The V and J genes are TRBV9 and TRBJ2-2; 10 positions match TRBD2. As DNA, the CDR3 is TGTGCCAGCAGCGTAGCTTCCAGCGGGAGGGCGGGGGAGCTGTTTTTT. Protein product: CASSVASSGRAGELFF. Together with reference TRBV9 and TRBJ2-2, the CDR3 gives the full variable domain: DSGVTQTPKHLITATGQRVTLRCSPRSGDLSVYWYQQSLDQGLQFLIQYYNGEERAKGNILERFSAQQFPDLHSELNLSSLELGDSALYFCASSVASSGRAGELFFGEGSRLTVL.